The T cell receptor (beta chain) described here comes from a study of vaccination and CD4 T cells after COVID-19. Treatment given: roughly ten-day PBMC culture with coronavirus spike peptide pools or control peptides (ViraFEST assay). With respect to this clonotype: The antigen is not known.

Trimming cost V 1 base and J 6 bases; bases outside gene matches: 8. The V gene's germline CDR1 is SGHAT and CDR2 FQDESV (reference sequence). The CDR3 has 16 residues. The Oncomine TCR Beta short-read assay was what sequenced the DNA obtained from cultured CD4+ T cells. MiXCR was run by TCRdb on the PCR reads, yielding one entry per CDR3 protein. The sample lists over 15,000 distinct CDR3 sequences; roughly 59% were seen once. The sample consisted of CD4+ T cells from blood, cultured in vitro. The chain uses TRBV11-1 and TRBJ2-7; 11 positions match TRBD2. This receptor was taken from a human donor who had recovered from COVID-19. The CDR3 bases are TGTGCCAGCAGCTTAGTGCCACTAGCGGGAGTCGGCGAGCAGTACTTC. This translates into CASSLVPLAGVGEQYF. Full variable domain (missing parts from reference TRBV11-1 and TRBJ2-7): EAEVAQSPRYKITEKSQAVAFWCDPISGHATLYWYRQILGQGPELLVQFQDESVVDDSQLPKDRFSAERLKGVDSTLKIQPAELGDSAMYLCASSLVPLAGVGEQYFGPGTRLTVT.